This is a list of T cell receptor beta chains from one sample in a study of T cells in Graves' hyperthyroidism and ophthalmopathy. TCRdb used MiXCR to reprocess the multiplex PCR reads, holding one entry per CDR3 protein. This sample has 480,000 or so distinct CDR3 sequences; 13% to 15% occur once, and the top ten carry under 20%. The specimen was blood. The receptor source for this set is a young woman with Graves' hyperthyroidism. CDR3s include the opening cysteine and the closing phenylalanine or tryptophan. The D gene is left open where the match is weak. Size values are once, few and many counts, or a class for expanded clones, and some rows have none.

d_gene,j_gene,abundance,v_gene,CDR3nt,CDR3aa
NA,TRBJ1-5,many,TRBV5-1,TGCGCCAGCAGCCGGGGGGGCGGCGATCAGCCCCAGCATTTT,CASSRGGGDQPQHF
NA,TRBJ2-3,few,TRBV20-1,TGCAGTGCCCAAGCGGCGGGATTGACAGATACGCAGTATTTT,CSAQAAGLTDTQYF
NA,TRBJ2-3,many,TRBV12-3/TRBV12-4,TGTGCCAGCAGTCGTCTGGAGAGAGGGCCGCAGTATTTT,CASSRLERGPQYF
TRBD1,TRBJ1-3,few,TRBV9,TGTGCCCCCGCCGGGACAGCGCCTTCAAGAAACACCATATATTTT,CAPAGTAPSRNTIYF
NA,TRBJ2-7,many,TRBV29-1,TGCAGCGTTGAGGTTAGCTACGAGCAGTACTTC,CSVEVSYEQYF
NA,TRBJ1-2,many,TRBV12-3/TRBV12-4,TGTGCCAGCACCGTAGGAGCAGGGCTCGACTATGGCTACACCTTC,CASTVGAGLDYGYTF
NA,TRBJ2-2,few,TRBV20-1,TGCAGTGCTAACCCATACAGCGGCCATAACACCGGGGAGCTGTTTTTT,CSANPYSGHNTGELFF
NA,TRBJ1-2,few,TRBV20-1,TGCAGTGCTAGAGGGGTGGAGGGCCCTTATGGCTACACCTTC,CSARGVEGPYGYTF
TRBD1,TRBJ1-3,many,TRBV7-9,TGTGCCAGCAGCCCCCGGGACAGGGGGCCAAACTCTGGAAACACCATATATTTT,CASSPRDRGPNSGNTIYF
TRBD2,TRBJ2-1,NA,TRBV10-3,TGTGCCATCGGGCGGGAGGCGGTGAATGAGCAGTTCTTC,CAIGREAVNEQFF
NA,TRBJ2-2,many,TRBV29-1,TGCAGCGCCTCACATAGTACTAGCACCGGGGAGCTGTTTTTT,CSASHSTSTGELFF
NA,TRBJ1-5,many,TRBV30,TGTGCCTGGAGTAAACAGGGCACCCGGCCCCAGCATTTT,CAWSKQGTRPQHF
TRBD1,TRBJ1-6,many,TRBV29-1,TGCAGCGTTGCCGGCAGGGGGGATTCACCCCTCCACTTT,CSVAGRGDSPLHF
NA,TRBJ1-4,many,TRBV2,TGTGCCAGCAGTGCAACTAATGAAAAACTGTTTTTT,CASSATNEKLFF
NA,TRBJ2-3,many,TRBV7-9,TGTGCCAGCAGTTCCGGCAGCGGCCAGACAGATACGCAGTATTTT,CASSSGSGQTDTQYF
TRBD2,TRBJ2-1,many,TRBV5-1,TGCGCCAGCAGCTTGGTTTCGGCGGGAGGGGGATACAATGAGCAGTTCTTC,CASSLVSAGGGYNEQFF
NA,TRBJ1-5,few,TRBV6-1,TGTGCCAGCAACCCGGGGACGGCTCTATCTATTAGCAATCAGCCCCAGCATTTT,CASNPGTALSISNQPQHF
NA,TRBJ2-5,NA,TRBV7-3,TGTGCCAGCAGCTTAACGGGAGGGGGCCAAGAGACCCAGTACTTC,CASSLTGGGQETQYF
TRBD2,TRBJ2-7,NA,TRBV20-1,TGCAGTGCTAGCCTAGCGGGGGGATCCAAAGGCGAGCAGTACTTC,CSASLAGGSKGEQYF
TRBD1,TRBJ2-7,many,TRBV27,TGTGCCAGCACCCCCGGTGGGACAGGGGTCCACGAGCAGTACTTC,CASTPGGTGVHEQYF
TRBD1,TRBJ1-1,many,TRBV29-1,TGCAGCGCGGACGCAGACAGGGGAACTGAAGCTTTCTTT,CSADADRGTEAFF
NA,TRBJ2-1,NA,TRBV18,TGTGCCAGCTCACCACGTTCGGATACGTACAATGAGCAGTTCTTC,CASSPRSDTYNEQFF
TRBD2,TRBJ2-1,many,TRBV11-3,TGTGCCAGCAGCGCCCGCCTAGCGGGATCAAATGAGCAGTTCTTC,CASSARLAGSNEQFF
NA,TRBJ1-2,NA,TRBV30,TGTGCCTGGAGTGTAGGAGGACACAGGAAAGCTAACTATGGCTACACCTTC,CAWSVGGHRKANYGYTF
NA,TRBJ1-5,many,TRBV3-1,TGTGCCAGCAGCCAAGAGGGGAAGGGAGGGCGTAATCAGCCCCAGCATTTT,CASSQEGKGGRNQPQHF
NA,TRBJ2-5,NA,TRBV3-1,TGTGCCAGCAGCCAAGATCGTACGGGGAGGCCCGAGACCCAGTACTTC,CASSQDRTGRPETQYF
TRBD2,TRBJ2-3,few,TRBV7-3,TGTGCCAGCAGCTTACCCTCTGATAGCGGGACAAGCACAGATACGCAGTATTTT,CASSLPSDSGTSTDTQYF
TRBD2,TRBJ2-5,many,TRBV14,TGTGCCAGCAGCCCGGGACTAGCGGCCCGCCTGTACCAAGAGACCCAGTACTTC,CASSPGLAARLYQETQYF
TRBD1,TRBJ1-1,many,TRBV20-1,TGCAGTGCGTGTCAGGGGGCCCGAGCTGAAGCTTTCTTT,CSACQGARAEAFF
NA,TRBJ2-1,few,TRBV10-3,TGTGCCATCAGTGAGTCTGTGGGAGATACCTACAATGAGCAGTTCTTC,CAISESVGDTYNEQFF
NA,TRBJ2-7,many,TRBV24-1,TGTGCCACCAGTGACCCTAGGGGGAGTATCGACGAGCAGTACTTC,CATSDPRGSIDEQYF
TRBD2,TRBJ2-1,many,TRBV11-3,TGTGCCAGCAGCTTAAGTGCTAGCGGGAGAGCCAATGAGCAGTTCTTC,CASSLSASGRANEQFF
TRBD2,TRBJ2-5,many,TRBV29-1,TGCAGCGTTGCGAGACTAGCGGCCCCTGAAGAGACCCAGTACTTC,CSVARLAAPEETQYF
NA,TRBJ2-5,NA,TRBV11-3,TGTGCCAGCAGCTCGGGATCCCAAGAGACCCGGTACTTC,CASSSGSQETRYF
NA,TRBJ2-2,NA,TRBV11-3,TGTGCCAGCAGCCCAGGACGTGGGGAGCTGTTTTTT,CASSPGRGELFF
NA,TRBJ2-5,many,TRBV12-3/TRBV12-4,TGTGCCAGCAGTTCTCCCCGGGGCCCCTCGTACTTC,CASSSPRGPSYF
NA,TRBJ1-2,many,TRBV18,TGTGCCAGCTCGCCCTATCGAGGGGAGGATGGCTACACCTTC,CASSPYRGEDGYTF
NA,TRBJ1-3,few,TRBV18,TGTGCCAGCTCACCCGCGCAGGGCTACGGAAACACCATATATTTT,CASSPAQGYGNTIYF
NA,TRBJ1-5,many,TRBV19,TGTGCCAGTAGTGGAGGGACTCTTAAAAGCAATCAGCCCCAGCATTTT,CASSGGTLKSNQPQHF
NA,TRBJ2-3,NA,TRBV7-9,TGTGCCAGCAGCTTAGAGGACTTCTCGCAGTATTTT,CASSLEDFSQYF
TRBD1,TRBJ2-7,many,TRBV12-3/TRBV12-4,TGTGCCAGCAAAAAGATACAGGGGTCCTACGAGCAGTACTTC,CASKKIQGSYEQYF
TRBD1,TRBJ1-6,many,TRBV5-1,TGCGCCAGCAGCTTGGGGGACAGGGGGCATAATTCACCCCTCCACTTT,CASSLGDRGHNSPLHF
NA,TRBJ1-1,few,TRBV15,TGTGCCACCAGCAGGCTCGGGATGATAGCTGAAGCTTTCTTT,CATSRLGMIAEAFF
TRBD2,TRBJ2-5,NA,TRBV9,TGTGCCAGCAGCGTAGGAGGCCCCGCGGGAGGGCGGGAGACCCAGTACTTC,CASSVGGPAGGRETQYF
NA,TRBJ1-6,NA,TRBV7-3,TGTGCCAGCAGCTTATCGGGTCCAGGGGCAAGTAATTCACCCCTCCACTTT,CASSLSGPGASNSPLHF
NA,TRBJ1-1,many,TRBV5-1,TGCGCCAGCAATCGGCTGGGGACGGGATTGGGTAACACTGAAGCTTTCTTT,CASNRLGTGLGNTEAFF
NA,TRBJ1-2,NA,TRBV6-2/TRBV6-3,TGTGCCAGCAGTTCGACCGGGACGCTCTATGGCTACACCTTC,CASSSTGTLYGYTF
NA,TRBJ2-3,NA,TRBV6-6,TGTGCCAGCAGTTACTCAGGCCCTAGCACAGATACGCAGTATTTT,CASSYSGPSTDTQYF
TRBD2,TRBJ2-2,NA,TRBV5-1,TGCGCCAGCAGCGCCGGGACTATGAACACCGGGGAGCTGTTTTTT,CASSAGTMNTGELFF
NA,TRBJ2-1,few,TRBV20-1,TGCAGTGCTCATCGGGGGGAGACGGGGGGCAGCGGGTTCACTGAGCAGTTCTTC,CSAHRGETGGSGFTEQFF
NA,TRBJ1-5,many,TRBV6-1,TGTGCCAGCAGTGAAGCGCTTAGCACGGACAGAACCTTGCATTTT,CASSEALSTDRTLHF
TRBD2,TRBJ2-3,few,TRBV7-2,TGTGCCAGCAGCTTCGGGGGAGGGCATACAGATACGCAGTGTTTT,CASSFGGGHTDTQCF
NA,TRBJ1-3,few,TRBV6-1,TGTGCCAGCAGTGAGGGGCCCTATGAAAGAAACACCATATATTTT,CASSEGPYERNTIYF
NA,TRBJ1-2,many,TRBV2,TGTGCCAGCTTGGCTGAAAACTATGGCTACACCTTC,CASLAENYGYTF
TRBD1,TRBJ1-4,many,TRBV10-3,TGTGCCACGGGGACCTCAATAGACAGGGGTGAAAAACTGTTTTTT,CATGTSIDRGEKLFF
NA,TRBJ2-5,few,TRBV10-2,TGCGCCAGCAGTTTCGGGAGTTGGGGGGAGACCCAGTACTTC,CASSFGSWGETQYF
TRBD1,TRBJ1-4,NA,TRBV30,TGTGCCTGGAGTCGCCTGAGACAGGGGGTTGGAGCTGGTGAAAAACTGTTTTTT,CAWSRLRQGVGAGEKLFF
TRBD2,TRBJ2-2,many,TRBV11-2,TGTGCCAGCAGCCTATCCGGCGGGAGGCACCGGGGAGCTGGGGAATGGCTGTTTTTT,CASSLSGGRHRGAGEWLFF
TRBD2,TRBJ2-3,few,TRBV20-1,TGCAGTGCTAGGGGGTCTAGCGGATCCACAGATACGCAGTATTTT,CSARGSSGSTDTQYF